This record concerns one T cell receptor beta chain sequence. The antigen remains undetermined. These data belong to a study of cytomegalovirus exposure and HLA in healthy donors. General study results and limits: In an earlier analysis, productive rearrangement rates for most beta V segments clustered near 87% or 30%. Later work showed greater clonal expansion in HLA-associated TCR beta chains than in equally common others. Among donors in an Asian-associated ancestry cluster, a later analysis reportedly found fewer N-insertions than the roughly 700-donor mean.

The study ran its PCR with 60 Vbeta and 13 Jbeta primers. Generated by immunoSEQ multiplex PCR, the TCRdb table keeps only in-frame clones and is missing some. The profile shows around 130,000 clones, more than 65% of them singletons. Sequences were obtained from PBMCs. The TCR sequence derives from a young woman in good health and CMV-seronegative.

This CDR3 reads CASRKKGTVSGANVLTF. The DNA for the CDR3 is TGTGCCAGTAGAAAGAAGGGGACAGTCTCTGGGGCCAACGTCCTGACTTTC. The chain uses TRBV19 and TRBJ2-6, with 7 bases identical to TRBD1. With V trimmed by 6 bases and J by 0 bases, 8 bases remained unmatched. CDR3 length equals 17 residues. CDR1 and CDR2 (germline): LNHDA, SQIVND (reference sequence).